These 20 T cell receptor beta chains share one sample of origin, sequenced in a study of graft-versus-host responses after intestinal transplantation. Their antigen targets remain unknown. The assay was immunoSEQ multiplex PCR, and TCRdb's table has in-frame clones only and misses some. This table has about 120,000 clones, over 80% appearing once. Material: unstimulated CD4+ T cells sorted from spleen or lymph node cells, obtained before intestinal transplant. The receptors originated from a human donor who received an intestinal transplant.

V gene TRBV5-1 combines with J gene TRBJ2-7; 9 bases line up with TRBD1. Germline CDR1 and CDR2: SGHRS and YFSETQ. There are 16 residues in the CDR3. V dropped 4 bases and J dropped 0; count of bases not matched to a gene: 8. In DNA form, the CDR3 reads TGCGCCAGCAGCGGGGGACAGGGCGTACTCTCCTACGAGCAGTACTTC. The encoded protein is CASSGGQGVLSYEQYF.

The V call is TRBV5-1, the J call TRBJ2-1, with 12 bases fitting TRBD2. There are 15 residues in the CDR3. V shed 5 bases and J 7 bases; nucleotides not matched to a gene: 7. CDR1 and CDR2 from the germline V gene are SGHRS and YFSETQ. CDR3 region: CASRPGTSGSNEQFF. DNA of the CDR3: TGCGCCAGCAGACCCGGGACTAGCGGGTCGAATGAGCAGTTCTTC.

The chain has TRBV4-1 and TRBJ2-5, with a tentative D call TRBD1 (5 bases). Trimming removed 0 bases at V and 5 bases at J, with 13 bases between. This CDR3 contains 15 residues. Germline V gives CDR1 MGHRA, CDR2 YSYEKL. DNA of the CDR3: TGCGCCAGCAGCCAAGATGGGCAGGGTGGGGAGACCCAGTACTTC. It specifies CASSQDGQGGETQYF.

This clone appeared a single time. This chain connects TRBV19 to TRBJ1-1; no clear D. CDR1 LNHDA and CDR2 SQIVND come from the germline V gene (reference sequence). This CDR3 spans 14 amino acids. The germline V and J ends were trimmed by 6 bases and 1 base, with 12 bases remaining between them. The CDR3 protein is CASRMGWENTEAFF. For the CDR3, the DNA is TGTGCCAGTAGGATGGGATGGGAGAACACTGAAGCTTTCTTT. Combining the CDR3 with reference TRBV19 and TRBJ1-1 gives the whole variable domain DGGITQSPKYLFRKEGQNVTLSCEQNLNHDAMYWYRQDPGQGLRLIYYSQIVNDFQKGDIAEGYSVSREKKESFPLTVTSAQKNPTAFYLCASRMGWENTEAFFGQGTRLTVV.

Only one count was recorded for this clone. CDR3 region: CASSPSFATNEKLFF. The CDR3 nucleotides read TGTGCCAGCAGTCCGTCCTTTGCAACTAATGAAAAACTGTTTTTT. The chain employs TRBV27 and TRBJ1-4; D is unresolved. CDR1 MNHEY and CDR2 SMNVEV come from the germline V gene (reference sequence). The CDR3 loop spans 15 amino acids. Trimming left V 5 bases short and J 0 bases short, with 10 bases between. Complete variable domain (other parts from reference TRBV27 and TRBJ1-4): EAQVTQNPRYLITVTGKKLTVTCSQNMNHEYMSWYRQDPGLGLRQIYYSMNVEVTDKGDVPEGYKVSRKEKRNFPLILESPSPNQTSLYFCASSPSFATNEKLFFGSGTQLSVL.

The V gene is TRBV2, the J gene TRBJ2-7, with TRBD1 identical over 8 bases. The CDR3 covers 16 residues. Germline V CDR1 and CDR2: SNHLY, FYNNEI. Germline trimming cut 1 base from V and 3 bases from J; bases unmatched to any gene: 8. The CDR3 protein is CASSEGDRYVGYEQYF. DNA of the CDR3: TGTGCCAGCAGTGAAGGGGACAGGTATGTAGGCTACGAGCAGTACTTC.

The chain is built from TRBV2 and TRBJ2-3; TRBD2 agrees at 7 bases. Germline V gives CDR1 SNHLY, CDR2 FYNNEI. After removal of 5 bases from V and 5 bases from J, the junction contained 22 bases not matched to a gene. The CDR3 spans 19 residues. The CDR3 DNA reads TGTGCCAGCAGTAAGCCGGAGATCAGCGGGATTATGAAGGGAGATACGCAGTATTTT. It translates to CASSKPEISGIMKGDTQYF.

V is TRBV7-8 and J is TRBJ2-7, with D perhaps matching TRBD2 (5 bases). Germline V gene lookup returns CDR1 SGHVS and CDR2 FQNEAQ. V lost 5 bases to trimming and J lost 0 bases, with 26 bases between them. The CDR3 is made up of 19 amino acids. The CDR3 here is CASSPYSRGRKYSSYEQYF. CDR3 DNA sequence: TGTGCCAGCAGCCCCTATTCAAGAGGGCGGAAGTATAGCTCCTACGAGCAGTACTTC.

This clone was found a few times. V gene TRBV5-1 combines with J gene TRBJ1-2; no reliable D call. Looked up from germline, CDR1 is SGHRS and CDR2 is YFSETQ. Deletions cut 5 bases from V and 8 bases from J, with 10 bases between. The CDR3 totals 11 residues. This CDR3 reads CASRNYEGYTF. DNA of the CDR3: TGCGCCAGCAGAAACTATGAAGGCTACACCTTC.

The chain couples TRBV7-2 to TRBJ1-5; D is ambiguous. The germline V gene has CDR1 SGHTA and CDR2 FQGNSA. V lost 1 base and J lost 4, with 14 bases in between. The CDR3 has 16 amino acids. The CDR3 reads CASSLGAGVGNQPQHF. CDR3 coding DNA: TGTGCCAGCAGCTTAGGGGCCGGGGTTGGGAATCAGCCCCAGCATTTT.

This rearrangement joins TRBV19 to TRBJ1-2; D is perhaps TRBD1 (6 bases). Germline V gives CDR1 LNHDA, CDR2 SQIVND (reference sequence). V was clipped by 3 bases and J by 4 bases, with 15 bases between them. The CDR3 consists of 15 residues. The CDR3 loop reads CASSMGRGQPYGYTF. CDR3 coding DNA: TGTGCCAGTAGTATGGGCCGAGGACAGCCCTATGGCTACACCTTC.

V and J are TRBV28 and TRBJ2-3; 8 bases agree with TRBD1. The J segment lost 1 base and the V segment lost 4 bases, leaving 1 base of the junction unmatched. Germline V gives CDR1 MDHEN, CDR2 SYDVKM. The CDR3 is 14 amino acids. The CDR3 sequence is CASSSGGGTDTQYF. CDR3 nucleotide sequence: TGTGCCAGCAGTTCAGGGGGCGGCACAGATACGCAGTATTTT.

The V and J genes are TRBV6-5 and TRBJ1-5; D perhaps matches TRBD1 (5 bases). The CDR3 runs to 14 residues. Trimming left V 4 bases short and J 3 bases short, with 10 bases between. CDR1 is MNHEY, CDR2 SVGAGI, per germline. CDR3 sequence (DNA): TGTGCCAGCAGTTTAAGGGGAAACAATCAGCCCCAGCATTTT. This encodes CASSLRGNNQPQHF.

The gene calls are TRBV28 and TRBJ1-4; 11 bases map to TRBD1. In germline, CDR1 is MDHEN, CDR2 SYDVKM. With V trimmed by 3 bases and J by 8 bases, 5 bases remained unmatched. The CDR3 loop spans 15 amino acids. CDR3 sequence reads: CASSFPGTGGEKLFF. CDR3 DNA: TGTGCCAGCAGTTTCCCCGGGACAGGGGGGGAAAAACTGTTTTTT.

The rearrangement uses TRBV6-1 and TRBJ1-2; D may be TRBD1 (5 bases). The germline CDR1 and CDR2 sequences are MNHNS and SASEGT. This CDR3 comprises 16 residues. V was cut by 3 bases and J by 3 bases, with 17 bases left in between. CDR3 sequence: CASSERGSDRYYGYTF. The CDR3 nucleotides are TGTGCCAGCAGTGAGCGGGGGTCCGACCGGTACTATGGCTACACCTTC.

The CDR3 sequence: CASGETGPGDTEAFF. The CDR3 nucleotides are TGTGCCAGCGGGGAGACAGGGCCGGGGGACACTGAAGCTTTCTTT. The V gene is TRBV28, the J gene TRBJ1-1, with TRBD1 identical over 7 bases. The CDR3 has 15 amino acids. Germline assignment: CDR1 MDHEN and CDR2 SYDVKM. Trimming took 8 bases from V and 3 from J; bases not matched to a gene: 12.

This chain uses TRBV2 with TRBJ2-1; 10 bases line up with TRBD1. The junction had 4 bases not matched to a gene; V was cut back by 11 bases and J by 3 bases. Germline-derived CDR1 and CDR2 are SNHLY and FYNNEI. The CDR3 has 13 residues. CDR3 nucleotides: TGTGCCGGCGGGACAGGGGTCTACAATGAGCAGTTCTTC. Amino acid sequence: CAGGTGVYNEQFF.

The rearrangement uses TRBV7-9 and TRBJ2-7; D possibly matches TRBD1 or TRBD2 (7 bases each). Trimming cost V 2 bases and J 0 bases, with 11 bases left between them. Per the germline V gene, CDR1 is SEHNR and CDR2 is FQNEAQ (reference sequence). The CDR3 length is 15 residues. The CDR3: CASSLQGGNSYEQYF. The CDR3, as DNA: TGTGCCAGCAGCTTACAGGGGGGGAACTCCTACGAGCAGTACTTC.

The gene calls are TRBV5-1 and TRBJ2-1; D gene ambiguous. Germline-derived CDR1 and CDR2 are SGHRS and YFSETQ. V was clipped by 1 base and J by 7 bases, with 9 bases between them. The CDR3 has 13 residues. CDR3: CASSLNPENEQFF. CDR3 bases: TGCGCCAGCAGCTTGAACCCCGAAAATGAGCAGTTCTTC.

V and J are TRBV30 and TRBJ1-3, with D unclear. The CDR3 extends over 12 amino acids. Trimming took off 5 bases at V and 4 bases at J, with 9 bases between the two ends. Germline V lookup: CDR1 GTSNPN, CDR2 SVGIG (reference sequence). DNA of the CDR3: TGTGCCTGGTCTACAGTCGGAAACACCATATATTTT. This encodes CAWSTVGNTIYF.